The 24 T cell receptor beta chains below were found in one sample sequenced in a study of T-cell memory formation after mild COVID-19. Using its own MiXCR run on the 5' RACE reads, TCRdb lists one record per CDR3 protein. The table records 260,000 or so distinct CDR3 sequences, over 15% of them present only once. Material for sequencing was PBMCs or a T cell subset sorted from them (not recorded which). These TCRs come from a man aged 18 to 29 who had mild COVID-19 (a few samples of this study predate the infection). Cell type and time point are not known.

V gene TRBV5-6 combines with J gene TRBJ1-5, with 10 nucleotides matching TRBD1. The CDR3 runs to 18 residues. In germline, CDR1 is SGHDT, CDR2 YYEEEE. V lost 2 bases and J lost 0; bases outside the gene matches: 8. The CDR3 loop is CASSFDRGPEYSNQPQHF. As DNA, the CDR3 is TGTGCCAGCAGCTTTGACAGGGGGCCCGAATATAGCAATCAGCCCCAGCATTTT.

This clonotype has only a few counts. The rearrangement joins TRBV2 to TRBJ1-5, with 8 bases that match TRBD1. V lost 2 bases to trimming and J lost 7 bases; unmatched junction nucleotides: 4. The germline V gene has CDR1 SNHLY and CDR2 FYNNEI. CDR3 length: 14 residues. The CDR3 loop is CASSEPGQDQPQHF. Written as DNA, the CDR3 is TGTGCCAGCAGTGAACCGGGACAGGACCAGCCCCAGCATTTT.

In its sample, this clonotype was seen a few times. This rearrangement joins TRBV12-3 or TRBV12-4 to TRBJ1-2, with D unclear. This CDR3 spans 14 amino acids. Trimming cost V 4 bases and J 1 base, with 10 bases left between them. CDR3 sequence reads: CASSSRVLNYGYTF. In DNA form, the CDR3 reads TGTGCCAGCAGTTCCCGTGTCCTTAACTATGGCTACACCTTC.

This chain connects TRBV7-3 to TRBJ2-1, with 7 bases that match TRBD2. The germline CDR1 and CDR2 sequences are SGHTA and FQGTGA. The CDR3 sequence is 14 residues long. V lost 3 bases and J lost 4; bases outside the gene matches: 3. CDR3 protein: CASSFLGGYNEQFF. The CDR3 DNA sequence: TGTGCCAGCAGCTTTCTCGGGGGGTACAATGAGCAGTTCTTC.

The rearrangement joins TRBV5-6 to TRBJ2-3, with 8 bases aligning to TRBD1. Germline V gene lookup returns CDR1 SGHDT and CDR2 YYEEEE. V was clipped by 4 bases and J by 0 bases; unmatched bases: 1. The CDR3 consists of 14 residues. The CDR3 nucleotides are TGTGCCAGCAGCCGGACAGGGAGCACAGATACGCAGTATTTT. It yields the protein CASSRTGSTDTQYF. The variable domain in full, with the rest retrieved from reference TRBV5-6 and TRBJ2-3, is DAGVTQSPTHLIKTRGQQVTLRCSPKSGHDTVSWYQQALGQGPQFIFQYYEEEERQRGNFPDRFSGHQFPNYSSELNVNALLLGDSALYLCASSRTGSTDTQYFGPGTRLTVL.

This clonotype was observed a handful of times. The V and J genes are TRBV10-3 and TRBJ2-5; possibly TRBD1 for D (6 bases). Looked up from germline, CDR1 is ENHRY and CDR2 is SYGVKD. With 8 bases removed from V and 4 bases from J, the gap between germline ends came to 11 bases. This CDR3 spans 12 amino acids. The CDR3 region is CAIGPRGETQYF. CDR3 coding DNA: TGTGCCATCGGCCCCAGGGGAGAGACCCAGTACTTC.

This chain connects TRBV7-9 to TRBJ2-1; 10 bases map to TRBD2. The CDR3 has 18 amino acids. Germline V gene sequence: CDR1 SEHNR, CDR2 FQNEAQ (reference sequence). V trimming: 1 base; J trimming: 8 bases; junction bases outside the gene matches: 14. The CDR3 reads CASSLGLAGLLGEDEQFF. CDR3 coding DNA: TGTGCCAGCAGCTTAGGACTAGCGGGTCTACTGGGGGAGGATGAGCAGTTCTTC.

V gene TRBV24-1 combines with J gene TRBJ2-2, with D tentatively TRBD1 (7 bases). V lost 4 bases and J lost 1, with 15 bases in between. The V gene's germline CDR1 is KGHDR and CDR2 SFDVKD. The CDR3 covers 17 residues. CDR3 bases: TGTGCCACCAGTGAGGGCTGGAGGGGGCGGAACACCGGGGAGCTGTTTTTT. Amino acids: CATSEGWRGRNTGELFF.

The chain links TRBV10-3 to TRBJ2-5; 9 bases are a match to TRBD1. From germline, CDR1 is ENHRY and CDR2 SYGVKD. Trimming took 10 bases from V and 9 from J; bases not matched to a gene: 18. This CDR3 comprises 15 residues. The CDR3 DNA follows: TGTGCCACCCACTACGACGGAGGGGACAGGGAGGCCCAGTACTTC. Protein product: CATHYDGGDREAQYF.

This clonotype turned up a few times. V gene TRBV5-1 combines with J gene TRBJ1-2, with TRBD1 identical over 7 bases. The germline gives CDR1 SGHRS, CDR2 YFSETQ. The CDR3 totals 14 residues. The junction had 7 bases not matched to a gene; V was cut back by 4 bases and J by 4 bases. CDR3 in DNA: TGCGCCAGCAGCCCGAGACAGGGCGGCTATGGCTACACCTTC. Amino acids: CASSPRQGGYGYTF.

V gene TRBV15 combines with J gene TRBJ2-1, with a possible D match to TRBD2 (5 bases). Trimming cost V 3 bases and J 11 bases, with 8 bases left between them. Germline loops: CDR1 LNHNV, CDR2 YYDKDF (reference sequence). This CDR3 is built from 11 residues. CDR3: CATSSTGKQFF. The CDR3 region has the DNA TGTGCCACCAGCAGTACGGGGAAGCAGTTCTTC.

This clonotype was seen a few times. This chain links TRBV20-1 with TRBJ1-1, with D hard to call. Per germline, CDR1 DFQATT and CDR2 SNEGSKA (reference sequence). V lost 5 bases and J lost 3, with 13 bases in between. There are 13 residues in the CDR3. The CDR3 sequence: CSAQPDGYTEAFF. The DNA of the CDR3 is TGCAGTGCTCAACCTGACGGGTACACTGAAGCTTTCTTT.

This clonotype was seen ten or more times. The chain couples TRBV28 to TRBJ1-5; D uncertain. V dropped 1 base and J dropped 4 bases, with 2 bases sitting between them. The CDR3 has 12 residues. CDR1 and CDR2 from the germline V gene are MDHEN and SYDVKM. Written as DNA, the CDR3 is TGTGCCAGCAGTTTATATAATCAGCCCCAGCATTTT. It translates to CASSLYNQPQHF.

The V gene is TRBV11-2, the J gene TRBJ2-3, with 7 nucleotides matching TRBD2. The CDR3 sequence is 12 residues long. J lost 5 bases, V lost 4 bases, and 0 bases had no gene match. CDR1 SGHAT and CDR2 FQNNGV come from the germline V gene. The CDR3 loop is CASSSGGDTQYF. CDR3 DNA sequence: TGTGCCAGCAGCTCGGGGGGAGATACGCAGTATTTT.

A few counts support this clonotype. This chain connects TRBV29-1 to TRBJ1-5; D is undetermined. Trimming removed 6 bases from V and 6 bases from J, with 15 bases in between. CDR1 and CDR2 (germline): SQVTM, ANQGSEA. This CDR3 spans 13 amino acids. The CDR3 DNA sequence: TGCAGCGTCCTAGGTCCCGCGGGTCAGCCCCAGCATTTT. Translated: CSVLGPAGQPQHF. Full variable domain (missing parts from reference TRBV29-1 and TRBJ1-5): SAVISQKPSRDICQRGTSLTIQCQVDSQVTMMFWYRQQPGQSLTLIATANQGSEATYESGFVIDKFPISRPNLTFSTLTVSNMSPEDSSIYLCSVLGPAGQPQHFGDGTRLSIL.

V usage is TRBV7-6 and J usage is TRBJ1-1; D may be TRBD1 (6 bases). The CDR3 contains 13 residues. The V end was cut by 5 bases, the J end by 3 bases, with 10 bases between. The germline V gene encodes CDR1 SGHVS and CDR2 FNYEAQ. In DNA form, the CDR3 reads TGTGCCAGCAGCGAACAGGGTTACACTGAAGCTTTCTTT. This sequence encodes CASSEQGYTEAFF.

The chain combines TRBV20-1 with TRBJ1-6; TRBD1 matches 9 bases. Germline lookup yields CDR1 DFQATT and CDR2 SNEGSKA (reference sequence). This CDR3 has 14 residues. The V gene end was trimmed by 5 bases and the J gene end by 10 bases; junction bases not matched to a gene: 9. The DNA for the CDR3 is TGCAGTGCTCCAGAGGGGACAGGGATCTCACCCCTCCACTTT. This sequence encodes CSAPEGTGISPLHF.

This clonotype was counted a few times. The genes are TRBV11-2 and TRBJ2-5, with D possibly being TRBD1 (5 bases). V shed 3 bases and J shed 2 bases, with 16 bases lying between them. Germline CDR1 is SGHAT and CDR2 is FQNNGV. CDR3 length: 16 residues. CDR3 sequence: CASSFLIGQGQETQYF. The CDR3 DNA is TGTGCCAGCAGCTTCCTTATAGGTCAGGGACAAGAGACCCAGTACTTC.

The chain links TRBV18 to TRBJ2-3; tentatively, D is TRBD2 (6 bases). The CDR3 has 13 amino acids. V lost 3 bases, J lost 3 bases, and 7 bases lay in between. Germline lookup yields CDR1 KGHSH and CDR2 LQKENI. The DNA of the CDR3 is TGTGCCAGCTCACCGGGAGGTACAGATACGCAGTATTTT. It encodes CASSPGGTDTQYF.

The table lists this clonotype with a few counts. The chain has TRBV6-1 and TRBJ2-7; 7 bases align to TRBD2. After removal of 6 bases from V and 2 bases from J, the junction contained 13 bases not matched to a gene. This CDR3 spans 16 amino acids. Germline CDR1 is MNHNS and CDR2 is SASEGT. The CDR3 here is CASRGLSSGETYEQYF. CDR3 bases: TGTGCCAGCAGGGGTCTATCGAGCGGGGAGACCTACGAGCAGTACTTC.

The CDR3 DNA reads TGTGCCATCAGTGAGCACACGGGAAGCTACGAGCAGTACGTC. Amino acid sequence: CAISEHTGSYEQYV. The chain recombines TRBV10-3 with TRBJ2-7; possibly TRBD2 for D (5 bases). This CDR3 contains 14 residues. Germline V gene sequence: CDR1 ENHRY, CDR2 SYGVKD. Trimming stripped 2 bases from V and 3 bases from J, with 11 bases between.

This rearrangement joins TRBV19 to TRBJ2-3, with unresolved D. The CDR3 is made up of 13 amino acids. CDR1 and CDR2 (germline): LNHDA, SQIVND (reference sequence). The CDR3 loop is CANRSTSTDTQYF. In nucleotides, the CDR3 is TGTGCTAATAGGAGCACTAGCACAGATACGCAGTATTTT.

This chain links TRBV12-3 or TRBV12-4 with TRBJ1-3; TRBD1 matches 8 bases. The CDR3 consists of 15 residues. With V trimmed by 4 bases and J by 7 bases, 9 bases remained unmatched. CDR3 sequence reads: CASSSWTGSLNTIYF. The CDR3 coding sequence is TGTGCCAGCAGTTCCTGGACAGGGTCCCTGAACACCATATATTTT.

The V call is TRBV12-3 or TRBV12-4, the J call TRBJ2-6; D gene unclear. The CDR3 runs 14 residues. The germline V and J ends were trimmed by 8 bases and 0 bases, with 8 bases remaining between them. CDR3 amino acids: CASEDRSGANVLTF. The CDR3 DNA sequence: TGTGCCAGCGAGGATCGCTCTGGGGCCAACGTCCTGACTTTC.